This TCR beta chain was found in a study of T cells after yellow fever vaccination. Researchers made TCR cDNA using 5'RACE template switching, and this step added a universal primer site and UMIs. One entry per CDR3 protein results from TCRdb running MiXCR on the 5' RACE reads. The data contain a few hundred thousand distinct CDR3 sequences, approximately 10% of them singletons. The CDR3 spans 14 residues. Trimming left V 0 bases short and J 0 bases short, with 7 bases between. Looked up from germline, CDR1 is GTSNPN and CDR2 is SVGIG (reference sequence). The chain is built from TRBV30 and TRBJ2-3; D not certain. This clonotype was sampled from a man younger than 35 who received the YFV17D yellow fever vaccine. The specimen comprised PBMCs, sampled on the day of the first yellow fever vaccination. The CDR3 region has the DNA TGTGCCTGGAGTGTACGGGCCAGCACAGATACGCAGTATTTT. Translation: CAWSVRASTDTQYF. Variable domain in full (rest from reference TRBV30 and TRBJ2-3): SQTIHQWPATLVQPVGSPLSLECTVEGTSNPNLYWYRQAAGRGLQLLFYSVGIGQISSEVPQNLSASRPQDRQFILSSKKLLLSDSGFYLCAWSVRASTDTQYFGPGTRLTVL.